A single sample gave rise to the 6 T cell receptor beta chains below, sequenced in a study of CD8 T cells in Susac syndrome. An amount of RNA that ranged from about 0.45 to 1 ug was reverse transcribed with random hexamers. MiXCR was run by TCRdb on the immunoSEQ multiplex PCR reads, yielding one entry per CDR3 protein. Among about 180,000 distinct CDR3 sequences listed, around 95% were seen once. Sample: CD8+ T cells from PBMCs. These TCRs come from a human donor with multiple sclerosis.

This sequence joins TRBV28 and TRBJ2-7, with 8 bases aligning to TRBD1. The germline gives CDR1 MDHEN, CDR2 SYDVKM. The CDR3 spans 13 residues. V shed 8 bases and J 4 bases; nucleotides not matched to a gene: 7. The chain's CDR3 is CASRSTGEYEQYF. The CDR3 nucleotides read TGTGCCAGCCGTTCGACAGGGGAATACGAGCAGTACTTC.

This rearrangement joins TRBV14 to TRBJ1-2, with 8 nucleotides matching TRBD1. CDR3 length: 17 residues. Germline loops: CDR1 SGHDN, CDR2 FVKESK. The V and J ends lost 1 base and 3 bases, in that order; junction bases with no gene match: 10. The DNA for the CDR3 is TGTGCCAGCAGCCAAGCGGGCCAGGGGGCTGGAGACTATGGCTACACCTTC. Its translation: CASSQAGQGAGDYGYTF.

The chain combines TRBV27 with TRBJ1-1; D remains ambiguous. V was trimmed by 6 bases and J by 6 bases, leaving 14 bases between them. This CDR3 comprises 13 residues. CDR1 and CDR2 from the germline V gene are MNHEY and SMNVEV (reference sequence). The CDR3 DNA reads TGTGCCAGCAGCGGTGGTGGTCTCGCTGAAGCTTTCTTT. Translated, it gives CASSGGGLAEAFF.

This chain joins TRBV11-2 and TRBJ2-5; the D gene is possibly TRBD2 (5 bases). The V end was cut by 3 bases, the J end by 4 bases, with 9 bases between. There are 13 residues in the CDR3. Germline loops: CDR1 SGHAT, CDR2 FQNNGV. CDR3 DNA: TGTGCCAGCAGCTTGAGGAGGTCAGAGACCCAGTACTTC. This encodes CASSLRRSETQYF. Combining the CDR3 with reference TRBV11-2 and TRBJ2-5 gives the whole variable domain EAGVAQSPRYKIIEKRQSVAFWCNPISGHATLYWYQQILGQGPKLLIQFQNNGVVDDSQLPKDRFSAERLKGVDSTLKIQPAKLEDSAVYLCASSLRRSETQYFGPGTRLLVL.

The rearrangement joins TRBV15 to TRBJ2-1, with D possibly matching TRBD1 (6 bases). The germline gives CDR1 LNHNV, CDR2 YYDKDF (reference sequence). V was clipped by 6 bases and J by 9 bases, with 12 bases between them. This CDR3 is built from 12 residues. CDR3 loop: CATRKGVGEQFF. As DNA, the CDR3 is TGTGCCACCAGAAAGGGGGTGGGTGAGCAGTTCTTC.

The chain is built from TRBV9 and TRBJ2-7; TRBD2 aligns across 9 bases. The ends lost 4 bases at V and 2 bases at J; junction bases unmatched: 4. Per germline, CDR1 SGDLS and CDR2 YYNGEE. The CDR3 is 14 amino acids. CDR3 nucleotide sequence: TGTGCCAGCAGCATTAGCGGGAGTCCCTACGAGCAGTACTTC. It is translated as CASSISGSPYEQYF. Together with reference TRBV9 and TRBJ2-7, the CDR3 gives the full variable domain: DSGVTQTPKHLITATGQRVTLRCSPRSGDLSVYWYQQSLDQGLQFLIQYYNGEERAKGNILERFSAQQFPDLHSELNLSSLELGDSALYFCASSISGSPYEQYFGPGTRLTVT.